Below, 16 T cell receptor beta chains from the same sample are listed, as sequenced in a study of human T cells and chemical hapten exposure. Regarding time point: pre-sensitization, week 0. Documented treatment: therapeutic diphenylcyclopropenone sensitization with weekly scalp DPC. TCRdb re-called the RACE reads through MiXCR, storing one row per CDR3 protein. The data show more than 55,000 distinct CDR3 sequences, 11% seen once. The material sequenced was whole blood, taken in connection with sensitization to the hapten diphenylcyclopropenone (DPC). All receptors come from a woman aged 40 to 55 with alopecia areata. Some clones in this sample may be carry-over from other donors' samples.

This clonotype showed up just a few times. The chain uses TRBV28 and TRBJ1-6, with no clear D. V was clipped by 2 bases and J by 4 bases, with 9 bases between them. Germline V gives CDR1 MDHEN, CDR2 SYDVKM. The CDR3 spans 15 residues. The DNA of the CDR3 is TGTGCCAGCAGTTTAACCAGAGAGTATAATTCACCCCTCCACTTT. This codes for CASSLTREYNSPLHF.

This clonotype was counted a few times. The rearrangement links TRBV20-1 to TRBJ2-6, with TRBD1 matching 8 bases. Per the germline V gene, CDR1 is DFQATT and CDR2 is SNEGSKA (reference sequence). V gave up 6 bases and J gave up 0 bases; unmatched junction bases: 7. This CDR3 has 16 residues. CDR3 DNA: TGCAGTGCCAGGAGGGACAGGAGCTCTGGGGCCAACGTCCTGACTTTC. Protein: CSARRDRSSGANVLTF.

This chain uses TRBV6-1 with TRBJ2-5, with D possibly being TRBD1 (6 bases). The V and J ends lost 2 bases and 5 bases respectively, with 12 bases between them. Per the germline V gene, CDR1 is MNHNS and CDR2 is SASEGT. The CDR3 runs to 14 residues. CDR3 protein: CASSELGRGETQYF. CDR3 DNA: TGTGCCAGCAGTGAACTTGGTAGGGGGGAGACCCAGTACTTC.

Only a few counts were recorded for this clonotype. The rearrangement joins TRBV21-1 to TRBJ1-5; the D call TRBD1 from the table was never checked on the DNA. TRBV21-1 is annotated as a pseudogene. CDR3 length: 15 amino acids. CDR3 DNA: TGTGCCAGCACCGGGGTTGCTGGGGACAATCAGCCCCAGCATTTT. Its translation: CASTGVAGDNQPQHF.

This clonotype was seen at least ten times. The CDR3 region has the DNA TGTGCCAGCAGCCCAATAGTCTGGACAGGGAGTGGCTACACCTTC. Translated: CASSPIVWTGSGYTF. The V gene is TRBV7-8, the J gene TRBJ1-2; 8 bases align to TRBD1. Looked up from germline, CDR1 is SGHVS and CDR2 is FQNEAQ. The length of the CDR3 is 15 residues. V shed 5 bases, J shed 7 bases, and the junction held 12 bases outside the gene matches.

This clonotype was picked up a small number of times. CDR3 DNA sequence: TGTGCCAGCAGCAAAGGATTAGGACAGGGGGACTCCTACGAGCAGTACTTC. This translates into CASSKGLGQGDSYEQYF. The genes are TRBV21-1 and TRBJ2-7; no check of the table's D call, TRBD1, against the DNA was made. TRBV21-1 is listed as a pseudogene. CDR3 length: 17 residues.

V is TRBV7-2 and J is TRBJ1-6; D gene ambiguous. Germline-derived CDR1 and CDR2 are SGHTA and FQGNSA. V lost 5 bases to trimming and J lost 1 base, with 9 bases between them. There are 15 residues in the CDR3. The DNA for the CDR3 is TGTGCCAGCAGCGGAAGGAGTTCCTATAATTCACCCCTCCACTTT. Translation: CASSGRSSYNSPLHF.

This clonotype occurred a few times. The chain combines TRBV9 with TRBJ2-5; possible D gene TRBD2, 6 bases. CDR1 SGDLS and CDR2 YYNGEE come from the germline V gene. With 0 bases removed from V and 5 bases from J, the gap between germline ends came to 14 bases. This CDR3 is built from 15 residues. CDR3 DNA sequence: TGTGCCAGCAGCGTAGTTGGGGGAGGACGTGAGACCCAGTACTTC. This encodes CASSVVGGGRETQYF.

The sample holds a few counts of this clonotype. V gene TRBV11-3 combines with J gene TRBJ1-2; D may be TRBD1 (5 bases). Looked up from germline, CDR1 is SGHNT and CDR2 is YENEEA. V was clipped by 5 bases and J by 3 bases, with 22 bases between them. The length of the CDR3 is 17 residues. The CDR3 DNA reads TGTGCCAGCAGCCAAGGGGCCGGGGGTGATGAGCACTATGGCTACACCTTC. Its protein product is CASSQGAGGDEHYGYTF.

This clonotype was counted between two and nine times. The gene calls are TRBV12-3 or TRBV12-4 and TRBJ1-1, with unresolved D. The ends were cut back, 2 bases at V and 8 bases at J, with 9 bases in the middle. This CDR3 contains 12 residues. CDR3 bases: TGTGCCAGCAGTTTAACGGCGGCCGAAGCTTTCTTT. It codes for CASSLTAAEAFF.

This clonotype was detected only a few times. The rearrangement joins TRBV23-1 to TRBJ2-1; 14 nucleotides match TRBD2. TRBV23-1 has ORF status, its function being uncertain. Trimming cost V 0 bases and J 3 bases; bases outside gene matches: 7. The CDR3 length is 19 residues. CDR3 sequence: CASSQSGTSGGSYYNEQFF. For the CDR3, the DNA is TGCGCCAGCAGTCAATCTGGGACTAGCGGGGGTTCGTACTACAATGAGCAGTTCTTC.

The sample holds many counts of this clonotype. The chain links TRBV27 to TRBJ2-7; 15 bases agree with TRBD2. This CDR3 is built from 19 residues. Germline loops: CDR1 MNHEY, CDR2 SMNVEV (reference sequence). Germline trimming cut 1 base from V and 2 bases from J; bases unmatched to any gene: 9. The CDR3 DNA sequence: TGTGCCAGCAGTTTATATTCGGTGGGACTAGCGGGAGGAACCTACGAGCAGTACTTC. Translating it yields CASSLYSVGLAGGTYEQYF.

This clonotype was picked up many times. The V call is TRBV25-1, the J call TRBJ2-7, with D unresolved. Trimming removed 5 bases from V and 2 bases from J, with 4 bases in between. This CDR3 comprises 11 residues. Germline V gene lookup returns CDR1 MGHDK and CDR2 SYGVNS. The CDR3, as DNA: TGTGCCAGCAGTATAACCTACGAGCAGTACTTC. Translating gives CASSITYEQYF.

With respect to this clonotype: It may be a read error: a sequence one base away is much more abundant. The J gene is TRBJ1-2, the V gene TRBV7-2; D possibly corresponds to TRBD1 (5 bases). The CDR3 has 16 amino acids. Germline V gene sequence: CDR1 SGHTA, CDR2 FQGNSA. Here the CDR3 reads CASGLQDPPHLYGYTF. CDR3 nucleotides: TGTGCCAGCGGCTTACAGGATCCTCCCCACCTCTATGGCTACACCTTC.

The rearrangement links TRBV19 to TRBJ2-2; the D gene is possibly TRBD1 (5 bases). V was clipped by 5 bases and J by 6 bases, with 16 bases between them. Germline CDR1 and CDR2: LNHDA and SQIVND (reference sequence). The CDR3 consists of 15 residues. The CDR3 coding sequence is TGTGCCAGTAGTGCTGGTCAGGGATGGCCCGGGGAGCTGTTTTTT. Translated: CASSAGQGWPGELFF.

The chain has TRBV7-2 and TRBJ2-7; 11 bases are shared with TRBD2. V dropped 7 bases and J dropped 3; count of bases not matched to a gene: 5. The germline V gene has CDR1 SGHTA and CDR2 FQGNSA. CDR3 length equals 14 residues. The CDR3 bases are TGTGCCAGCAACAGACTAGCGGGGTTCTACGAGCAGTACTTC. Its translation is CASNRLAGFYEQYF.